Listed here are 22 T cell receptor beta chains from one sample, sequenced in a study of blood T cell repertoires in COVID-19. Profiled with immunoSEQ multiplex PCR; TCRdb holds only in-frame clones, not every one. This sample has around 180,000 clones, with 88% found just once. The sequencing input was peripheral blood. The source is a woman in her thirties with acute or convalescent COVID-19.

CDR3 DNA: TGTGCCAGCAGCTTGACAGAGGGTGGGAGGCTGTTTTTT. Translating it yields CASSLTEGGRLFF. The V gene is TRBV11-3, the J gene TRBJ1-4; possibly TRBD1 for D (5 bases). V lost 3 bases, J lost 14 bases, and 16 bases lay in between. The germline gives CDR1 SGHNT, CDR2 YENEEA. The CDR3 contains 13 residues.

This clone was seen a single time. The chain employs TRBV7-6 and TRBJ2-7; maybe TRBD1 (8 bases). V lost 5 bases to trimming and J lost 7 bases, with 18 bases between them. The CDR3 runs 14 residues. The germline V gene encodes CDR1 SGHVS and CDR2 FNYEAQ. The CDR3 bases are TGTGCCAGCAGCCGACAGGGGTTGGGAGGGGAGCAGTACTTC. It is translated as CASSRQGLGGEQYF. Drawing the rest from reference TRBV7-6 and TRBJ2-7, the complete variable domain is GAGVSQSPRYKVTKRGQDVALRCDPISGHVSLYWYRQALGQGPEFLTYFNYEAQQDKSGLPNDRFSAERPEGSISTLTIQRTEQRDSAMYRCASSRQGLGGEQYFGPGTRLTVT.

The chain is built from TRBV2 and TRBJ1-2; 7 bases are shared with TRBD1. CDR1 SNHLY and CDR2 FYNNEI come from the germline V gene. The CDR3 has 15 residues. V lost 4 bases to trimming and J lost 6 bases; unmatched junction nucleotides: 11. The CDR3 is CASSVSGGQIDGYTF. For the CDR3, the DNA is TGTGCCAGCAGTGTTTCCGGGGGACAGATCGATGGCTACACCTTC.

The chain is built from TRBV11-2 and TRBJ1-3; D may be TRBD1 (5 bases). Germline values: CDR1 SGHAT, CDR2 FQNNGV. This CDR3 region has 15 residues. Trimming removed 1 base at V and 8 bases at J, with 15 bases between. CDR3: CASSLGGSGTHTIYF. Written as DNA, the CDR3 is TGTGCCAGCAGCTTAGGGGGCTCAGGCACTCACACCATATATTTT.

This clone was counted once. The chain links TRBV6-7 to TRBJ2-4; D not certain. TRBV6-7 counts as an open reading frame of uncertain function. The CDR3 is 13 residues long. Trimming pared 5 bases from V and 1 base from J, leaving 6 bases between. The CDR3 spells CASSPGAKNIQYF. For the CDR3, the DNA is TGTGCCAGCAGTCCAGGTGCCAAAAACATTCAGTACTTC.

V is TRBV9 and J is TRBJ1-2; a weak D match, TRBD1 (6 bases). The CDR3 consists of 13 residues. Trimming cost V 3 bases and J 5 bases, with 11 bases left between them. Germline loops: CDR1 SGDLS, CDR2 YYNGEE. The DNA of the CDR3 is TGTGCCAGCAGCGCCCGGGACACTTATGGCTACACCTTC. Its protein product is CASSARDTYGYTF.

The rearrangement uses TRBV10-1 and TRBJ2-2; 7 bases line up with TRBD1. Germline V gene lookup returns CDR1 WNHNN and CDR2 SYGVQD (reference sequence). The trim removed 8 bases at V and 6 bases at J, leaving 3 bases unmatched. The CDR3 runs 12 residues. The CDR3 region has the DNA TGCGCCAGCTCCCAGGGGGCCGGGGAGCTGTTTTTT. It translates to CASSQGAGELFF.

In DNA form, the CDR3 reads TGTGCCAGCAGTACCCCGGATAGGACATCTGGAAACACCATATATTTT. Translation gives CASSTPDRTSGNTIYF. The J gene is TRBJ1-3, the V gene TRBV7-9, with D tentatively TRBD1 (5 bases). Germline values: CDR1 SEHNR, CDR2 FQNEAQ (reference sequence). The CDR3 contains 16 residues. V lost 6 bases, J lost 1 base, and 16 bases lay in between.

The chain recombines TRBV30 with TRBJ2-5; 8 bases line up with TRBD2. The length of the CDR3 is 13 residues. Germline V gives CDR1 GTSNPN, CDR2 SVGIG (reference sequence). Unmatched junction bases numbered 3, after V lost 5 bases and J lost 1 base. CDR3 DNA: TGTGCCTGGGCCCTAGCGGGCCAAGAGACCCAGTACTTC. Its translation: CAWALAGQETQYF.

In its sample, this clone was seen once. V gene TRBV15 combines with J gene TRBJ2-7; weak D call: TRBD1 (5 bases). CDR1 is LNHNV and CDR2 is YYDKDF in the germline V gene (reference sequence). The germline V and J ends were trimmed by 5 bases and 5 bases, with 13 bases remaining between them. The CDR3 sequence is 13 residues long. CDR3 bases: TGTGCCACCAGCCATAAAGGGGCCCACGAGCAGTACTTC. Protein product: CATSHKGAHEQYF.

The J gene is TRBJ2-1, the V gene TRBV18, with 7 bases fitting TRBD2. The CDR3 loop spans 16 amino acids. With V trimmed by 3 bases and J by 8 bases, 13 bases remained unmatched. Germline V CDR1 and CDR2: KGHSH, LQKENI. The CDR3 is CASSPTRAGSTDEQFF. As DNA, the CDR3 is TGTGCCAGCTCACCTACCAGAGCGGGATCCACTGATGAGCAGTTCTTC. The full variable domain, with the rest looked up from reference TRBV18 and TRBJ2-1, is NAGVMQNPRHLVRRRGQEARLRCSPMKGHSHVYWYRQLPEEGLKFMVYLQKENIIDESGMPKERFSAEFPKEGPSILRIQQVVRGDSAAYFCASSPTRAGSTDEQFFGPGTRLTVL.

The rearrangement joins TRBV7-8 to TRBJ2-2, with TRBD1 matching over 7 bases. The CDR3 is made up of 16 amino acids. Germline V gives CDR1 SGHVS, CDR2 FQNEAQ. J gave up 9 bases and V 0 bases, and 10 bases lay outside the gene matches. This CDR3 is CASSLALRGPSRELFF. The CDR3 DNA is TGTGCCAGCAGCTTAGCGTTAAGGGGGCCGAGTAGGGAGCTGTTTTTT.

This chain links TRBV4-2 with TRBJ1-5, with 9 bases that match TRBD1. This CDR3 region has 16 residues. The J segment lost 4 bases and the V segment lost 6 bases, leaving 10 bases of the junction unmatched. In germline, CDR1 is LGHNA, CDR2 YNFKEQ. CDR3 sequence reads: CASSLSRTGVNQPQHF. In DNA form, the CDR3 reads TGTGCCAGCAGTCTAAGTAGGACAGGGGTTAATCAGCCCCAGCATTTT.

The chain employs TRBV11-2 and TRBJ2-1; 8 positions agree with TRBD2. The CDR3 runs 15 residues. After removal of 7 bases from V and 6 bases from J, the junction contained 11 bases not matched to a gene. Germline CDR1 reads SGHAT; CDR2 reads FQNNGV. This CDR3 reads CASKLSGSDSNEQFF. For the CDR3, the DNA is TGTGCCAGCAAACTAAGCGGGAGTGATTCCAATGAGCAGTTCTTC.

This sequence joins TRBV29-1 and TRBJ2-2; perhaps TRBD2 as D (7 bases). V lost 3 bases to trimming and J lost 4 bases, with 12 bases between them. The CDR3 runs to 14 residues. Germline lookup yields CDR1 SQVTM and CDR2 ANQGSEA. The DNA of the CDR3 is TGCAGCGTTGACTGGGGGGGCGGCACCGGGGAGCTGTTTTTT. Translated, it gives CSVDWGGGTGELFF.

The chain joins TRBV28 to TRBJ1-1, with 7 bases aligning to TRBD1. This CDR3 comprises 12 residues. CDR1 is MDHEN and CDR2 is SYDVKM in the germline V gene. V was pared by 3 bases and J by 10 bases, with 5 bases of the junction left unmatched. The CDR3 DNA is TGTGCCAGCAGTTTGTTCAGACAGGGAGCTTTCTTT. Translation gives CASSLFRQGAFF.

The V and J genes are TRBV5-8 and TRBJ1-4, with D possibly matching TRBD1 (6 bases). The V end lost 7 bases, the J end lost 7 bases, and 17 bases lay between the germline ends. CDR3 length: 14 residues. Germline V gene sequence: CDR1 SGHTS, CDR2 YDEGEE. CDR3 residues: CASGRQAEFEKLFF. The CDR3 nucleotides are TGTGCCAGCGGGAGACAGGCTGAGTTTGAAAAACTGTTTTTT.

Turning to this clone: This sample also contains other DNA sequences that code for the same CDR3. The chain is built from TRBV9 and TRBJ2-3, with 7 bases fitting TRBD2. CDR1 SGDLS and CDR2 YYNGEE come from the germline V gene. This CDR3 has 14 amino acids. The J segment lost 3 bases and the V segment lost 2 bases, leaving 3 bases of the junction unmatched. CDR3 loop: CASSVGGRTDTQYF. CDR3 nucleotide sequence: TGTGCCAGCAGCGTCGGCGGGAGAACAGATACGCAGTATTTT.

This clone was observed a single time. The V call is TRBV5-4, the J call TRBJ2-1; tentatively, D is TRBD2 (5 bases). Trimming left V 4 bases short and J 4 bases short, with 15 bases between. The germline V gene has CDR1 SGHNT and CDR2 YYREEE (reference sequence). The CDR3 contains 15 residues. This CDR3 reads CASSLSGDDYNEQFF. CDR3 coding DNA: TGTGCCAGCAGCCTGAGCGGAGACGATTACAATGAGCAGTTCTTC.

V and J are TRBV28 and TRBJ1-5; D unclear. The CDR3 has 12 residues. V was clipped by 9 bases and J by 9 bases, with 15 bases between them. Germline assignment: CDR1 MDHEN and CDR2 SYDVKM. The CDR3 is CASSLLFGPQHF. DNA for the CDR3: TGTGCCAGTTCTCTTTTGTTCGGGCCCCAGCATTTT.

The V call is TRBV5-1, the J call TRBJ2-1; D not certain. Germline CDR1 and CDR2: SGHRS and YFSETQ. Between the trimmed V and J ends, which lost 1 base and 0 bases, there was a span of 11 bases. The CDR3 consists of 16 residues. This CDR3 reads CASSLWRLDSYNEQFF. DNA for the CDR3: TGCGCCAGCAGCTTGTGGCGGTTGGACTCCTACAATGAGCAGTTCTTC.

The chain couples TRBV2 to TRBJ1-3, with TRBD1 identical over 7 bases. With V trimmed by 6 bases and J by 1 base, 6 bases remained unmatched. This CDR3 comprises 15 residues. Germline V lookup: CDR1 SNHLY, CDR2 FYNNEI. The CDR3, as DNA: TGTGCCAGCAGATATGGGACAGTGTCTGGAAACACCATATATTTT. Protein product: CASRYGTVSGNTIYF.